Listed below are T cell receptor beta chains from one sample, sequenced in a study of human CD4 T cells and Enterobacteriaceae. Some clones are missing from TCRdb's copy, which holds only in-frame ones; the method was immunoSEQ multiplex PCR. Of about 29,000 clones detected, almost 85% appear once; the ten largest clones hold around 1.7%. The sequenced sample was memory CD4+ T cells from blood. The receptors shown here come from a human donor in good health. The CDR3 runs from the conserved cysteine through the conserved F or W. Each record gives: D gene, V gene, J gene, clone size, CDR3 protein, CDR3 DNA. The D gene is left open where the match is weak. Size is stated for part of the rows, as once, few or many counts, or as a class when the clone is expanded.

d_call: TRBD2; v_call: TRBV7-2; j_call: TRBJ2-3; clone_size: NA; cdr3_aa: CASSPTSGRGDTQYF; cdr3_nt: TGTGCCAGCAGCCCCACTAGCGGGAGGGGGGATACGCAGTATTTT
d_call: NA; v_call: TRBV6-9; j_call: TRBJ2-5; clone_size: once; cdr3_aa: CATRNGGWETQYF; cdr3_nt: TGTGCCACCCGAAACGGGGGATGGGAGACCCAGTACTTC
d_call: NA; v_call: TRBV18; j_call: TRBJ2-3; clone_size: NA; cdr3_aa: CASSPPGGTDTQYF; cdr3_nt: TGTGCCAGCTCACCACCTGGGGGCACAGATACGCAGTATTTT
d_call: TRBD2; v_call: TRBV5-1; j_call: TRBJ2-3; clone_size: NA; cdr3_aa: CASSYQTSGSYDTQYF; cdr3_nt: TGCGCCAGCAGCTACCAGACTAGCGGGAGTTATGATACGCAGTATTTT
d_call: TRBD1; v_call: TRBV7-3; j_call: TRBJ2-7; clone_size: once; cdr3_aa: CASSPRQGALEQYF; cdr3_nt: TGTGCCAGCAGCCCGCGGCAGGGGGCCTTGGAGCAGTACTTC
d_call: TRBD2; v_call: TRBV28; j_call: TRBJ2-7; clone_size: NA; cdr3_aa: CASSQLAFPYEQYF; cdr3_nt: TGTGCCAGCAGTCAACTAGCGTTCCCCTACGAGCAGTACTTC
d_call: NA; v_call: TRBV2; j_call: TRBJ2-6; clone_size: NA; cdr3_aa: CASSVTNRAGANVLTF; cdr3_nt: TGTGCCAGCAGTGTTACCAACAGGGCTGGGGCCAACGTCCTGACTTTC
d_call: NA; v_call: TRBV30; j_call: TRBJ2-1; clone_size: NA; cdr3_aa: CAWSPRQRSSYNEQFF; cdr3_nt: TGTGCCTGGAGTCCCCGACAGAGGAGCTCCTACAATGAGCAGTTCTTC
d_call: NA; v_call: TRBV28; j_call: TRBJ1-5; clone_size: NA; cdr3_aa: CASSLGGAGQPQHF; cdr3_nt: TGTGCCAGCAGTTTAGGGGGCGCGGGTCAGCCCCAGCATTTT
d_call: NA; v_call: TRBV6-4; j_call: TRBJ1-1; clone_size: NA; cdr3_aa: CASSRGVNTEAFF; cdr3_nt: TGTGCCAGCAGTCGAGGGGTGAACACTGAAGCTTTCTTT
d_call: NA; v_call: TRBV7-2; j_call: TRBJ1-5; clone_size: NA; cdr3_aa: CASSGDRNQPQHF; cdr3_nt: TGTGCCAGCAGCGGGGACCGAAATCAGCCCCAGCATTTT
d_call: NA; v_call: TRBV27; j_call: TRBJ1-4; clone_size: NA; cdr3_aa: CASRPVRDNEKLFF; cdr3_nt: TGTGCCAGCAGACCCGTCAGAGATAATGAAAAACTGTTTTTT
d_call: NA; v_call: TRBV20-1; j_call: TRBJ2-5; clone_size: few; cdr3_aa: CSVYTDETQYF; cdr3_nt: TGCAGTGTTTACACAGACGAGACCCAGTACTTC
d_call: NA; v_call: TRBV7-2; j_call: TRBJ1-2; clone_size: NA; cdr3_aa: CATRRGAEGYTF; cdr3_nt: TGTGCCACCAGAAGGGGGGCGGAAGGCTACACCTTC
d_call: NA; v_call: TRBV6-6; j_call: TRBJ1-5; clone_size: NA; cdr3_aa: CASSYRGFDNQPQHF; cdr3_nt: TGTGCCAGCAGTTACCGGGGATTTGACAATCAGCCCCAGCATTTT
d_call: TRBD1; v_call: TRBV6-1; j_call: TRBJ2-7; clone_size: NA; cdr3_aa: CASIGAQGVTDEQYF; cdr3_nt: TGTGCCAGCATTGGAGCACAGGGGGTAACGGACGAGCAGTACTTC
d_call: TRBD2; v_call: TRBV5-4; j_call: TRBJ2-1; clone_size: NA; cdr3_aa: CASSLASGNYNEQFF; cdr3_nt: TGTGCCAGCAGCTTGGCTAGCGGGAACTACAATGAGCAGTTCTTC
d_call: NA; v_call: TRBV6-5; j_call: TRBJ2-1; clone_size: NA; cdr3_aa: CASSRALGHNEQFF; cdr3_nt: TGTGCCAGCTCCAGGGCCCTCGGGCACAATGAGCAGTTCTTC
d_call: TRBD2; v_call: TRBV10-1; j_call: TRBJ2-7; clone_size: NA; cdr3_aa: CASSDGASGSYEQYF; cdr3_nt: TGCGCCAGCAGTGACGGGGCTAGCGGCTCCTACGAGCAGTACTTC
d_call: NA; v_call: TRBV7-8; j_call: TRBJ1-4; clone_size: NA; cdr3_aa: CASSLSGRWEKLFF; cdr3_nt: TGTGCCAGCAGCTTATCAGGGAGATGGGAAAAACTGTTTTTT
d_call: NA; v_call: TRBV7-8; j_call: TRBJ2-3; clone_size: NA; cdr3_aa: CASSLRGSERDTQYF; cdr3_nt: TGTGCCAGCAGCTTGAGAGGGAGTGAACGCGATACGCAGTATTTT
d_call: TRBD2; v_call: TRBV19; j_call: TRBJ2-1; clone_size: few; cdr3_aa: CASSMLLAGGYNEQFF; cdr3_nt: TGTGCCAGTAGTATGTTGCTAGCGGGAGGCTACAATGAGCAGTTCTTC
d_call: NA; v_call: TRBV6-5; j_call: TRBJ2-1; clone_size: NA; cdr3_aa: CASSLAQSSYNEQFF; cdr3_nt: TGTGCCAGCAGCCTAGCGCAGAGCTCCTACAATGAGCAGTTCTTC